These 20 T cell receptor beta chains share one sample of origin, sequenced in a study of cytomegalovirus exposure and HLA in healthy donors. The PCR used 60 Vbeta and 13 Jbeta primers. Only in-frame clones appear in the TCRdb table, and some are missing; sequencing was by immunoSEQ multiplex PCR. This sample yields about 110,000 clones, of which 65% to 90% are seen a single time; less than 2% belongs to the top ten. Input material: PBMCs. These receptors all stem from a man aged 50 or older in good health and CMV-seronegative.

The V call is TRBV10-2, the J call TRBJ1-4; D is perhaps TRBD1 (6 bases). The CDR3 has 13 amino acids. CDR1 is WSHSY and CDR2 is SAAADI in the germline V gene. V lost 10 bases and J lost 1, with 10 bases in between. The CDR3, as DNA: TGCGCCACCTCAGGGGTAACTAATGAAAAACTGTTTTTT. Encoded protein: CATSGVTNEKLFF.

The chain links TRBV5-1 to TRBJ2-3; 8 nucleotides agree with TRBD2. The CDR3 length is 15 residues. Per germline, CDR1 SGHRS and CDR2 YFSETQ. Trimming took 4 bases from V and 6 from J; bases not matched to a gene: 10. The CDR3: CASSPLGTSADTQYF. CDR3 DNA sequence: TGCGCCAGCAGCCCACTCGGGACTAGTGCCGATACGCAGTATTTT.

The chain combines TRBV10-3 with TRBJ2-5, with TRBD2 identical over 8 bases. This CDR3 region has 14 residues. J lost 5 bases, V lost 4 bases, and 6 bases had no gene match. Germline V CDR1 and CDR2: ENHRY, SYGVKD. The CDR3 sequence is CAISGAGGRETQYF. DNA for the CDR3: TGTGCCATCAGTGGGGCGGGGGGCCGCGAGACCCAGTACTTC.

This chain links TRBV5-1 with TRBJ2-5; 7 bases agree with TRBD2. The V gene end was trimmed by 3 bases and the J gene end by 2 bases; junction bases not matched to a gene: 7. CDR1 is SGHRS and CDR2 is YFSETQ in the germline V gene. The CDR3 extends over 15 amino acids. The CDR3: CASSWSGADQETQYF. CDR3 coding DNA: TGCGCCAGCAGCTGGAGCGGGGCGGATCAAGAGACCCAGTACTTC.

The CDR3 coding sequence is TGTGCCAGCAGCTCCGTTAGGACAGGGATTTCGTTCTTC. It specifies CASSSVRTGISFF. The V call is TRBV7-2, the J call TRBJ2-1; TRBD1 matches at 8 bases. V lost 4 bases to trimming and J lost 15 bases; unmatched junction nucleotides: 11. Per the germline V gene, CDR1 is SGHTA and CDR2 is FQGNSA. The length of the CDR3 is 13 residues.

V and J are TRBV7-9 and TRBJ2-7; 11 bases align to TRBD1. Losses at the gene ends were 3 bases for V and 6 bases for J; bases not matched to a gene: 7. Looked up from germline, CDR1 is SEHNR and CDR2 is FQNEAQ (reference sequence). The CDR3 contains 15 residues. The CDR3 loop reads CASSFTGTGGSEQYF. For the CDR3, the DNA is TGTGCCAGCAGCTTCACCGGGACAGGGGGGTCCGAGCAGTACTTC.

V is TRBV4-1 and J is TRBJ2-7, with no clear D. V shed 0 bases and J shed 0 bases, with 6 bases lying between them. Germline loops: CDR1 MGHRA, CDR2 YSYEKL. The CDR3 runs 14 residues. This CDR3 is CASSQEWASYEQYF. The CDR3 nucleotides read TGCGCCAGCAGCCAAGAGTGGGCCTCCTACGAGCAGTACTTC.

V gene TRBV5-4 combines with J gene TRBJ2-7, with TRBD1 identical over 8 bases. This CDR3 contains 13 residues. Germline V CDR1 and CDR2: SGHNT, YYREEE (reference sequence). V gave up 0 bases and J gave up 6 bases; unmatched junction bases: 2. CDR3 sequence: CASSLDRGSEQYF. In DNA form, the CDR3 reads TGTGCCAGCAGCTTGGACAGGGGGAGCGAGCAGTACTTC.

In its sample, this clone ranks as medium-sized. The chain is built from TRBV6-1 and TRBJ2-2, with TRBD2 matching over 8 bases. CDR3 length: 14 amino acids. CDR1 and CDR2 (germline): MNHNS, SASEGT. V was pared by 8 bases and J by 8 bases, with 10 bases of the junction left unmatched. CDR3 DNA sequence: TGTGCCAGCGAAGCGGGGGTAGAAGAAGGGGAGCTGTTTTTT. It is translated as CASEAGVEEGELFF.

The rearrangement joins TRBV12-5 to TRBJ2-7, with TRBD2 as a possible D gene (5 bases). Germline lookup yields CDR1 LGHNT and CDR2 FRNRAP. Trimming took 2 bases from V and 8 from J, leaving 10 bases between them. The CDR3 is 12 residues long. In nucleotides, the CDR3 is TGTGCTAGTGGTTTGCGGGGTACCAAGCAGTACGTC. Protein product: CASGLRGTKQYV.

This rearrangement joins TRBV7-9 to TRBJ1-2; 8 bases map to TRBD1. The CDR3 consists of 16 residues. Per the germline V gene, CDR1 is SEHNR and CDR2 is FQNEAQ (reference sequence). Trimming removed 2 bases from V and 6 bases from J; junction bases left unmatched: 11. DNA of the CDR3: TGTGCCAGCAGCTTAATTTGGCAGGGGGCTAAGGATGGCTACACCTTC. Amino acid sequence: CASSLIWQGAKDGYTF.

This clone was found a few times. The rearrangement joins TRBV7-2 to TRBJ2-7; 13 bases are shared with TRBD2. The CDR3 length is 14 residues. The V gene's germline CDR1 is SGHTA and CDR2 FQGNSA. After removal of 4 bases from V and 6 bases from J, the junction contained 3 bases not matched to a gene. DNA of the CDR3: TGTGCCAGCAGCTCGGGACTAGCGGGGACCGAGCAGTACTTC. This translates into CASSSGLAGTEQYF.

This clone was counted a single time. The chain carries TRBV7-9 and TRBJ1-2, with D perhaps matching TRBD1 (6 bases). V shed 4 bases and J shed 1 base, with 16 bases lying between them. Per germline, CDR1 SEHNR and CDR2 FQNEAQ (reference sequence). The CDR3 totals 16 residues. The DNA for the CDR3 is TGTGCCAGCAGCTCGTACAGGGTATCCTTTAACTATGGCTACACCTTC. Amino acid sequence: CASSSYRVSFNYGYTF.

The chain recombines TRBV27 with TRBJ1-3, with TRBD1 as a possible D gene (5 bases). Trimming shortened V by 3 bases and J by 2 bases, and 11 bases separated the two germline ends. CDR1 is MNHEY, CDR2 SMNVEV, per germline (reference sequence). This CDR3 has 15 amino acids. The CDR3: CASSFRGGTGNTIYF. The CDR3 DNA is TGTGCCAGCAGTTTCCGCGGGGGGACTGGAAACACCATATATTTT.

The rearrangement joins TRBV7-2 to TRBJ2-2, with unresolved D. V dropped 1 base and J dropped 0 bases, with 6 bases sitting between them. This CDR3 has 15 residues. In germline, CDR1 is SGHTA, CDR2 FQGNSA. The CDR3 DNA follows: TGTGCCAGCAGCTTAGTTAGCTCGAACACCGGGGAGCTGTTTTTT. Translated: CASSLVSSNTGELFF.

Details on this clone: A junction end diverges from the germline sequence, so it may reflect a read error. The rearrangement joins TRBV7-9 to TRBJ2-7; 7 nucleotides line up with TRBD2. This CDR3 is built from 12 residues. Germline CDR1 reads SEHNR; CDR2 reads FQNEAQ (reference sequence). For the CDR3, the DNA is TGTTCCAGCAGCCGCGGGGGCTACGAGCAGTACTTC. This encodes CSSSRGGYEQYF.

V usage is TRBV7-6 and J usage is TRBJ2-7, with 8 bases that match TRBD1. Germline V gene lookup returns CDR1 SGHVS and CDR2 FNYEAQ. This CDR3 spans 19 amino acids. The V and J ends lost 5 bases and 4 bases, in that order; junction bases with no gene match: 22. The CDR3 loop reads CASSRPETGADGFLYEQYF. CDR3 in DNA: TGTGCCAGCAGCCGCCCCGAGACAGGGGCCGATGGCTTCCTTTACGAGCAGTACTTC.

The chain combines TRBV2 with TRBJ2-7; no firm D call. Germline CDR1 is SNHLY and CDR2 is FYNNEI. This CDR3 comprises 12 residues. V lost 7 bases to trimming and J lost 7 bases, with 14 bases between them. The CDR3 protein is CASNRVEQEQYF. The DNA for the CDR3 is TGTGCCAGCAATCGGGTGGAGCAGGAGCAGTACTTC.

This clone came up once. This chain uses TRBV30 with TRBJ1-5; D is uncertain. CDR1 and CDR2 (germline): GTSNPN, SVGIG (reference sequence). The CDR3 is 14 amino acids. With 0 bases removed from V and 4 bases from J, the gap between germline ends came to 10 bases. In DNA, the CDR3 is TGTGCCTGGAGTGTAGCCCATAAAAATCAGCCCCAGCATTTT. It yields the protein CAWSVAHKNQPQHF.

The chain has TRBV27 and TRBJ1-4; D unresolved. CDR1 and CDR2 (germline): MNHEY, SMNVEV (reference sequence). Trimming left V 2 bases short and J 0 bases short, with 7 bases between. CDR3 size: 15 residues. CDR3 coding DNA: TGTGCCAGCAGTTTAGTGGGAGCAACTAATGAAAAACTGTTTTTT. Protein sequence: CASSLVGATNEKLFF.